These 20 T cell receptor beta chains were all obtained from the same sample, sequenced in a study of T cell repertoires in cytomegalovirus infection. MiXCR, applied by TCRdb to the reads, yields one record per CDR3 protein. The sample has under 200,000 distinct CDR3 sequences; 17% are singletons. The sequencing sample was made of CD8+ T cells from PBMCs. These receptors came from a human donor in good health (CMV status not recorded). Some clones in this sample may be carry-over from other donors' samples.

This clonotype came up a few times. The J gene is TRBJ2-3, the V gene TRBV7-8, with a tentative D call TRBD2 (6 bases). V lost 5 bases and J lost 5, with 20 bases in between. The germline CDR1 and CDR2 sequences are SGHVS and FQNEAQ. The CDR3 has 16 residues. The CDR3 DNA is TGTGCCAGCAGCCAGCGGGTGTCCGACCCGAAAGATACGCAGTATTTT. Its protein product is CASSQRVSDPKDTQYF.

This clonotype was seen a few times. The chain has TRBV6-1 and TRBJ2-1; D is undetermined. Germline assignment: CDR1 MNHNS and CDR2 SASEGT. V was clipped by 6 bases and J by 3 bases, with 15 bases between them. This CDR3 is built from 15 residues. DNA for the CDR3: TGTGCCAGCAGCATCTCGGAAGGCTACTACAATGAGCAGTTCTTC. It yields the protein CASSISEGYYNEQFF.

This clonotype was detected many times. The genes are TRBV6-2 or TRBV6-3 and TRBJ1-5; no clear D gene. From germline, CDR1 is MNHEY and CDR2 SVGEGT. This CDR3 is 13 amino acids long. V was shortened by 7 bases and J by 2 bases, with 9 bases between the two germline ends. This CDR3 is CASKMEGNQPQHF. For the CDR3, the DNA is TGTGCCAGCAAAATGGAGGGCAATCAGCCCCAGCATTTT.

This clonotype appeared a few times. The CDR3 loop is CASSAATGGPYEQYF. The DNA of the CDR3 is TGTGCCAGCAGTGCTGCGACAGGGGGCCCCTACGAGCAGTACTTC. The chain has TRBV6-5 and TRBJ2-7; 10 nucleotides line up with TRBD1. The CDR3 consists of 15 residues. The germline V gene encodes CDR1 MNHEY and CDR2 SVGAGI. With V trimmed by 5 bases and J by 2 bases, 6 bases remained unmatched.

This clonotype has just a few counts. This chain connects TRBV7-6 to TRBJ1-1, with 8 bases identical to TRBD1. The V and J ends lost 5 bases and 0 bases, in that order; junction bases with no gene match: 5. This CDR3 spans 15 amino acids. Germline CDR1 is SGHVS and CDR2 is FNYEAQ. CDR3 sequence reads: CASSPRTGLNTEAFF. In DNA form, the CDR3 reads TGTGCCAGCAGCCCCCGGACAGGGCTGAACACTGAAGCTTTCTTT.

The chain's CDR3 is CASSLSPGAQPQHF. The CDR3 DNA follows: TGTGCCAGCAGTTTATCCCCAGGGGCTCAGCCCCAGCATTTT. The chain recombines TRBV27 with TRBJ1-5, with D tentatively TRBD1 (6 bases). The CDR3 covers 14 residues. From germline, CDR1 is MNHEY and CDR2 SMNVEV (reference sequence). V dropped 0 bases and J dropped 6 bases, with 9 bases sitting between them.

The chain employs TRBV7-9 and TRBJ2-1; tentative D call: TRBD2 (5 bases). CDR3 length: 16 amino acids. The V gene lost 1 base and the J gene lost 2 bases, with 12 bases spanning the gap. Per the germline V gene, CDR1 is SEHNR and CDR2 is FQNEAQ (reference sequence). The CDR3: CASSLGRSEPYNEQFF. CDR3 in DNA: TGTGCCAGCAGCTTAGGGAGGAGCGAACCCTACAATGAGCAGTTCTTC.

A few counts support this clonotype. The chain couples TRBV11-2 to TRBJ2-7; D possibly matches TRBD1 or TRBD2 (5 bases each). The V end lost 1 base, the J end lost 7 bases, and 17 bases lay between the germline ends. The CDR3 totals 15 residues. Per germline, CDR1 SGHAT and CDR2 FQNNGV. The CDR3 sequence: CASSLGPGPTGEQYF. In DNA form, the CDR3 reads TGTGCCAGCAGCTTAGGGCCGGGGCCCACCGGAGAGCAGTACTTC.

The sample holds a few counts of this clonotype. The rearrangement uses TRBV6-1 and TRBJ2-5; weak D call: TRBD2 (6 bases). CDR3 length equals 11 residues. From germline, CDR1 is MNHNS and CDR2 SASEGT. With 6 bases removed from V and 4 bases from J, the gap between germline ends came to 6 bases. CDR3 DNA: TGTGCCAGCAGGGGGGGAGAGACCCAGTACTTC. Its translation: CASRGGETQYF.

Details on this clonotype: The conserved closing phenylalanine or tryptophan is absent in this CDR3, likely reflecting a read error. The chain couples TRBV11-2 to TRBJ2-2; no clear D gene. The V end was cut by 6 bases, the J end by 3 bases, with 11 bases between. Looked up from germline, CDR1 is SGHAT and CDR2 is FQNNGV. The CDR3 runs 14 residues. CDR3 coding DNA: TGTGCCAGCAGTGTAAGAAGGGACACCGGGGAGCTGTTTCTT. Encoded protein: CASSVRRDTGELFL.

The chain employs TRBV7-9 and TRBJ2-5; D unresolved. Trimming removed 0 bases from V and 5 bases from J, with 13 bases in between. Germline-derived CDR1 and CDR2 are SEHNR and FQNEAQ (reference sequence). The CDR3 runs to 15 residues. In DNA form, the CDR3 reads TGTGCCAGCAGCTTAGCTCTCGGGCTTGGCGAGACCCAGTACTTC. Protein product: CASSLALGLGETQYF.

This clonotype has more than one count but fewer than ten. DNA of the CDR3: TGTGCCAGCAGCGTACTACAGGTCCATGGCTACACCTTC. Its translation: CASSVLQVHGYTF. The chain has TRBV7-2 and TRBJ1-2; possibly TRBD1 for D (5 bases). Per the germline V gene, CDR1 is SGHTA and CDR2 is FQGNSA. There are 13 residues in the CDR3. V lost 5 bases and J lost 6, with 13 bases in between. The full variable domain, rest sourced from reference TRBV7-2 and TRBJ1-2, is GAGVSQSPSNKVTEKGKDVELRCDPISGHTALYWYRQSLGQGLEFLIYFQGNSAPDKSGLPSDRFSAERTGGSVSTLTIQRTQQEDSAVYLCASSVLQVHGYTFGSGTRLTVV.

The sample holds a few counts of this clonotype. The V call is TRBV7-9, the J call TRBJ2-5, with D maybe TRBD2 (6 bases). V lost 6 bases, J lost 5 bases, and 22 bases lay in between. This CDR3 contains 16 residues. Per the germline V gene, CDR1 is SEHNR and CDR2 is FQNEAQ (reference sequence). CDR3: CASSPPPGTAWETQYF. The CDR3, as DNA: TGTGCCAGCAGTCCCCCTCCCGGGACTGCTTGGGAGACCCAGTACTTC.

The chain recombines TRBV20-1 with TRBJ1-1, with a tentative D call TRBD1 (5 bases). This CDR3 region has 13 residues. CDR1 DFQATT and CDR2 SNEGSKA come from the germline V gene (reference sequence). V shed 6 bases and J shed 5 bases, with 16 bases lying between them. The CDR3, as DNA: TGCAGTGCCCCGACAGAGGTCGGGACTGAAGCTTTCTTT. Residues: CSAPTEVGTEAFF.

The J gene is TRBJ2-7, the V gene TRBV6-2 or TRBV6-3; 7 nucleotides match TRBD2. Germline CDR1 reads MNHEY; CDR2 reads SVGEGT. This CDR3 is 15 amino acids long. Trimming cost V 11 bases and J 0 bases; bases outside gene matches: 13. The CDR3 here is CACFSTSDSSYEQYF. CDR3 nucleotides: TGTGCCTGCTTTTCTACTAGCGACAGCTCCTACGAGCAGTACTTC.

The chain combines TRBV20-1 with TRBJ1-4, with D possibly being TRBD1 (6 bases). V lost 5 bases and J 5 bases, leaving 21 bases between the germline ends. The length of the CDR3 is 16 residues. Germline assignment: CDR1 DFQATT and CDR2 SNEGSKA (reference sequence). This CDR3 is CSAGISQGPLNEKLFF. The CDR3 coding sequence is TGCAGTGCTGGGATATCGCAGGGGCCATTGAATGAAAAACTGTTTTTT.

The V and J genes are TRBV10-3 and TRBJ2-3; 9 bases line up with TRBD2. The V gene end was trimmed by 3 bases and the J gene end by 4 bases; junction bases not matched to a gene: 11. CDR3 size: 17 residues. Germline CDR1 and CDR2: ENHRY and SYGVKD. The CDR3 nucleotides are TGTGCCATCAGTGATATCGAAACTAGCGGGCCCCCAGATACGCAGTATTTT. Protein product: CAISDIETSGPPDTQYF.

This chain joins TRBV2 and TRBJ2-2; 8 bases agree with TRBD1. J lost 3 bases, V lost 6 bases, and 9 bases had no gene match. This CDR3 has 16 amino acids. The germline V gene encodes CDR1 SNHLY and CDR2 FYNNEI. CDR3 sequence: CASRLPGQAYTGELFF. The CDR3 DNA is TGTGCCAGCAGACTCCCGGGACAGGCCTACACCGGGGAGCTGTTTTTT.

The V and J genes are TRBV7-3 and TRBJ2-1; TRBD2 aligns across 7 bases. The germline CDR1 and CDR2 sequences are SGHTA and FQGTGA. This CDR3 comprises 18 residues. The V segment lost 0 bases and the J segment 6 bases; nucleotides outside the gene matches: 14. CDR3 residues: CASSLTLSSGPSRNEQFF. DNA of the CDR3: TGTGCCAGCAGCTTAACCCTAAGTAGCGGGCCCTCCCGCAATGAGCAGTTCTTC.

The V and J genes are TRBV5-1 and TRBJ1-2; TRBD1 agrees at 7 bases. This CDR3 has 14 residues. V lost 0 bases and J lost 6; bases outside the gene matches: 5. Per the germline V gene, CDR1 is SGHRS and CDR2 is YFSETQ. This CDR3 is CASSLETGWHGYTF. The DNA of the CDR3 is TGCGCCAGCAGCTTGGAGACAGGGTGGCATGGCTACACCTTC.